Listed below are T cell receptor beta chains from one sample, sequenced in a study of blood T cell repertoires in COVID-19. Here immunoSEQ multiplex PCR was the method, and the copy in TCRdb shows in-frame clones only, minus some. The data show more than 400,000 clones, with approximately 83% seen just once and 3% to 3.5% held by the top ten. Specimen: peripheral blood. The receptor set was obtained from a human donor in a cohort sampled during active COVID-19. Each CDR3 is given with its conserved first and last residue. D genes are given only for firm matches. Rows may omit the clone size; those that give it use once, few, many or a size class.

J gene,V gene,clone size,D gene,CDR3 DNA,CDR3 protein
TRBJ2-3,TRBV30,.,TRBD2,TGTGCCTGGACCCTCCGCGGGAGTCGGGGAGGGGATACGCAGTATTTT,CAWTLRGSRGGDTQYF
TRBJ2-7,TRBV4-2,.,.,TGTGCCAGCAGCCAAGGGGCGGAGGGGATTTACGAGCAGTACTTC,CASSQGAEGIYEQYF
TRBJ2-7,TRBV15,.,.,TGTGCCACCAGCAGAGGGCCCCGCGGGGCGTATGAGCAGTACTTC,CATSRGPRGAYEQYF
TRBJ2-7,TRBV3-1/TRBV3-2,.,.,TGTGCCAGCAGCCAGGTCTCGAGTGAGCAGTACTTC,CASSQVSSEQYF
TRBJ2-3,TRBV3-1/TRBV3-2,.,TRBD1,TGTGCCAGCAGCCTGGACAGGGAGTTTTCCACAGATACGCAGTATTTT,CASSLDREFSTDTQYF
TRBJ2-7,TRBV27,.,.,TGTGCCAGCAGTTCCTCGGAACAGGCGAGAACCTACGAGCAGTACTTC,CASSSSEQARTYEQYF
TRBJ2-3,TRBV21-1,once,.,TGTGCCAGCAGGGGCCCAAATACGCAGTATTTT,CASRGPNTQYF
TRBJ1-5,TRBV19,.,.,TGTGCCAGTGTGGGGGCAGGGGTTATCGGTCAGCCCCAGCATTTT,CASVGAGVIGQPQHF
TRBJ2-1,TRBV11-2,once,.,TGTGCCAGCAGCTTAGCGGGCTCCTACAATGAGCAGTTCTTC,CASSLAGSYNEQFF
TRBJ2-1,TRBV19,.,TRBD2,TGTGCCAGTACCAGACAGGTAGCGGGAGGCCCCTATGAGCAGTTCTTC,CASTRQVAGGPYEQFF